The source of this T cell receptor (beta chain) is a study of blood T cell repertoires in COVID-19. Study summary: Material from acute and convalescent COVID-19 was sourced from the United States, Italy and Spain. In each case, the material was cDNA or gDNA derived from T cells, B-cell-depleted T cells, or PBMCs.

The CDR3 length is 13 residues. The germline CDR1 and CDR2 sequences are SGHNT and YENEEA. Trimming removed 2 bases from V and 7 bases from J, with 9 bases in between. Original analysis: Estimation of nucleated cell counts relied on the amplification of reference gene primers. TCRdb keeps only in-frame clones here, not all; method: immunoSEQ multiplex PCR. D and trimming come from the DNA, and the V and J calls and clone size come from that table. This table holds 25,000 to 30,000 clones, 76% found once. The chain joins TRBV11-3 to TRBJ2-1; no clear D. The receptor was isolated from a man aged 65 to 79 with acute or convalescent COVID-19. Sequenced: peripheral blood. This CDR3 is CASSLLGVNEQFF. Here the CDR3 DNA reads TGTGCCAGCAGCTTATTGGGCGTAAATGAGCAGTTCTTC.